This T cell receptor beta chain is drawn from a study of blood T cell repertoires in COVID-19. Study-wide context: Spain, Italy and the United States supplied samples that represented acute and convalescent COVID-19. The analysed material was cDNA or gDNA that came from T cells, B-cell-depleted T cells, or PBMCs.

CDR1 is SGDLS and CDR2 is YYNGEE in the germline V gene. Trimming cost V 0 bases and J 6 bases; bases outside gene matches: 3. The CDR3 contains 15 residues. Per the authors' pipeline: Quantification of nucleated cells was approximated via reference gene primer amplification. The method was immunoSEQ multiplex PCR; TCRdb's version includes in-frame clones alone and lacks a portion of them. The V and J calls and clone size are taken from that table; D and trimming were inferred from the DNA. This repertoire shows approximately 150,000 clones, 84% found once; its top ten account for about 15%. The chain employs TRBV9 and TRBJ2-2, with TRBD1 matching 9 bases. The source is a woman of 80 years or more with acute or convalescent COVID-19. Sequenced sample: peripheral blood. The CDR3: CASSVARTGAGELFF. For the CDR3, the DNA is TGTGCCAGCAGCGTAGCCAGGACAGGGGCCGGGGAGCTGTTTTTT.